A selection of T cell receptor beta chains follows, all from one sample in a study of T cell repertoires in cytomegalovirus infection. MiXCR, run by TCRdb on the reads, gives a single entry per CDR3 protein. The sample holds approximately 730,000 distinct CDR3 sequences, about 33% seen once. Antigen specificity for these receptors is unknown. The source material was cultured PBMCs, sampled from culture after CMV antigen stimulation. The receptors shown here come from a human donor in good health (CMV status not recorded). Some clones in this sample may be carry-over from other donors' samples. Each CDR3 is given with its conserved first and last residue. Fields, in order: CDR3 protein, clone size, V gene, J gene, CDR3 length. Clone sizes are given selectively: once, few, many, or a class where the clone is expanded.

CSAIRGLGNQPQHF	.	TRBV20-1	TRBJ1-5	14
CASSERHSNQPQHF	.	TRBV6-1	TRBJ1-5	14
CASSLAGLADYEQYF	few	TRBV7-2	TRBJ2-7	15
CALGQINEQYF	.	TRBV7-9	TRBJ2-7	11
CATSRGLTSPGSRETQYF	.	TRBV15	TRBJ2-5	18
CASSYEGTGSYEQYF	.	TRBV6-6	TRBJ2-7	15
CASSLNRDRGNTIYF	few	TRBV12-3/TRBV12-4	TRBJ1-3	15
CSALGLNSADTQYF	.	TRBV20-1	TRBJ2-3	14
CASSLLGGSGRAKNIQYF	.	TRBV7-8	TRBJ2-4	18
CAIRGDSEDAQYF	.	TRBV10-3	TRBJ2-3	13
CASTWGGAESGQYF	many	TRBV7-8	TRBJ2-7	14
CSARPRSLIVGTEAFF	.	TRBV20-1	TRBJ1-1	16
CASSQSHTGGAGVQFF	few	TRBV7-2	TRBJ2-1	16
CSADRGGYEQYF	.	TRBV20-1	TRBJ2-7	12
CASSFLTKRVTDTQYF	few	TRBV12-3/TRBV12-4	TRBJ2-3	16
CASSLVGLAGGLVGEQYF	.	TRBV7-8	TRBJ2-7	18
CASSYGSGVFNEQFF	many	TRBV19	TRBJ2-1	15
CASSEAVPGQTPTSNQPQHF	few	TRBV6-1	TRBJ1-5	20
CATSTVRELASYNEQFF	.	TRBV15	TRBJ2-1	17
CASSSGTSVYNEQFF	many	TRBV7-2	TRBJ2-1	15
CASSEPSRGFYEQYF	.	TRBV6-1	TRBJ2-7	15
CATSRGPGAIRSGSPLHF	.	TRBV15	TRBJ1-6	18